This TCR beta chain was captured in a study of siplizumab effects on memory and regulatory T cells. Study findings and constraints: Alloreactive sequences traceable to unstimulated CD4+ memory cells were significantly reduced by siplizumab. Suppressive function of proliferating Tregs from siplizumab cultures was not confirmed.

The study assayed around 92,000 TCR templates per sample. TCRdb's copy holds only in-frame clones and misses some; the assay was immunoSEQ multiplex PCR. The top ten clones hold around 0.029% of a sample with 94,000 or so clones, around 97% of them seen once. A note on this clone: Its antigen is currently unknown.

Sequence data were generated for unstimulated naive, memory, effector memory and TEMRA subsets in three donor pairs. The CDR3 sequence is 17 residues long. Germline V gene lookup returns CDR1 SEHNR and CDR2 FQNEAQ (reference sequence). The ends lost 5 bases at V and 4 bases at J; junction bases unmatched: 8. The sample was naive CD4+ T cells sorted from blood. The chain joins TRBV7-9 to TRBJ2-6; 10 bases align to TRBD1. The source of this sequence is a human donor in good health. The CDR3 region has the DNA TGTGCCAGCAGCCGGCGACAGGGGGCGCCAGGGGCCAACGTCCTGACTTTC. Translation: CASSRRQGAPGANVLTF. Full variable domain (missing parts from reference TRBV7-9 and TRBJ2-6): DTGVSQNPRHKITKRGQNVTFRCDPISEHNRLYWYRQTLGQGPEFLTYFQNEAQLEKSRLLSDRFSAERPKGSFSTLEIQRTEQGDSAMYLCASSRRQGAPGANVLTFGAGSRLTVL.